This T cell receptor beta chain was identified in a study of blood T cell repertoires in COVID-19. Study background: Acute-phase and convalescent COVID-19 samples originated in the United States, Italy and Spain. The analysed material was cDNA or gDNA that came from T cells, B-cell-depleted T cells, or PBMCs.

CDR1 is MNHEY and CDR2 is SMNVEV in the germline V gene (reference sequence). The V segment lost 5 bases and the J segment 10 bases; nucleotides outside the gene matches: 12. The CDR3 runs 15 residues. Original analysis: Counts of nucleated cells, estimated from reference gene primer amplification, were obtained. Libraries were prepared by immunoSEQ multiplex PCR; TCRdb keeps only in-frame clonotypes and omits some of them. The D gene and trimming were derived from the DNA, and the V and J assignments and clone size from that table. The sample comprises more than 250,000 clones, around 87% of which are singletons, and 1% rests with the top ten.

This receptor was taken from a man in his fifties or sixties with active or convalescent COVID-19. Sequencing was carried out using peripheral blood. This chain joins TRBV27 and TRBJ2-1; 9 bases match TRBD2. The CDR3 sequence: CASSPGAGGPSEQFF. Written as DNA, the CDR3 is TGTGCCAGCAGTCCGGGGGCGGGAGGGCCGTCCGAGCAGTTCTTC.